This paragraph reports one TCR beta chain. Its cognate antigen is unknown. Autoimmune disease history or systemic immunosuppression barred patients. The CDR3 is 13 residues long. Germline V CDR1 and CDR2: SGHTA, FQGTGA. The germline V and J ends were trimmed by 2 bases and 2 bases, with 6 bases remaining between them. The sample originates from a study of OX40 agonist ivuxolimab in advanced cancers. The overall study: Those treated in dose escalation had hepatocellular carcinoma, melanoma, renal cell cancer or head and neck cancer. General study findings and limits: Expanded peripheral T-cell antigen specificity went undetermined. Doses of 0.1 to 3.0 mg/kg were accompanied by clonal expansion of CD4+ and CD8+ blood T cells by week 6.

Sequenced by immunoSEQ multiplex PCR; TCRdb stores in-frame clones only, minus some. The sample has about 45,000 clones, around nine tenths seen once. Sequenced material: CD4+ or CD8+ T cells sorted from blood, taken in a trial of the OX40 agonist ivuxolimab. This TCR derives from an adult with an advanced solid tumor such as melanoma, head and neck, liver or kidney cancer. V gene TRBV7-3 combines with J gene TRBJ2-5; D is unresolved. The CDR3 sequence is CASSLGWQETQYF. The CDR3 nucleotides read TGTGCCAGCAGCTTAGGATGGCAAGAGACCCAGTACTTC.